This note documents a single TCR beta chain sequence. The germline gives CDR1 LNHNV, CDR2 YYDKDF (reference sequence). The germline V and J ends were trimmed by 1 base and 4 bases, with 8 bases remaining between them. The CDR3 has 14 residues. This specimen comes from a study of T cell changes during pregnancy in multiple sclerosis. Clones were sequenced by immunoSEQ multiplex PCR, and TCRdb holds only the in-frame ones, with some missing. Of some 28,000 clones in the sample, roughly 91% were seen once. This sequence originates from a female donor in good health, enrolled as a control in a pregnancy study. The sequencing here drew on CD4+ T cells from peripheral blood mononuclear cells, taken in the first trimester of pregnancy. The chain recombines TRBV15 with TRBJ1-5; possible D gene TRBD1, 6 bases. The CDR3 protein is CATSRGTENQPQHF. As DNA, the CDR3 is TGTGCCACCAGCAGAGGGACAGAGAATCAGCCCCAGCATTTT.